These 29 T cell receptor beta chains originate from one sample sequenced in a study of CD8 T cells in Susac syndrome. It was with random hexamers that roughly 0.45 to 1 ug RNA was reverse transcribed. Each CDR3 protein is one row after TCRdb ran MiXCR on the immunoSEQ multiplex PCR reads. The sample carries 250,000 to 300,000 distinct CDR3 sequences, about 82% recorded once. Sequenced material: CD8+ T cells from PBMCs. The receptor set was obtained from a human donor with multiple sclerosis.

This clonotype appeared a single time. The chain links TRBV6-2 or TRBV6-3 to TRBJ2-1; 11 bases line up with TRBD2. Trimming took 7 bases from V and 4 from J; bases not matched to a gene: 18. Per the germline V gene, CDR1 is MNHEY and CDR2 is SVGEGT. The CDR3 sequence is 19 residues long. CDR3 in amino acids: CASIAPIGAGTSGYNEQFF. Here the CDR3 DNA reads TGTGCCAGCATCGCCCCCATAGGGGCCGGGACTAGCGGATACAATGAGCAGTTCTTC.

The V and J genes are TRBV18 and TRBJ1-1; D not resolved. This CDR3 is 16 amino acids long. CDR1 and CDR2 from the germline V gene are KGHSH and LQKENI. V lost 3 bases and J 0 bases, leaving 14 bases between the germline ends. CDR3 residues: CASSPSSAGLNTEAFF. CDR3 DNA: TGTGCCAGCTCACCCTCTTCGGCGGGGTTGAACACTGAAGCTTTCTTT.

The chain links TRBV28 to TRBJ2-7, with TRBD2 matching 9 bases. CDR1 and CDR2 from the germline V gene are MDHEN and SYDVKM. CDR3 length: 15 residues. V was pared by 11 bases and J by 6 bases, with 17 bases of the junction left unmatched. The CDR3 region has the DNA TGTGCCGCATCCCACCCCCTAGCGGGAAGGCTCGAGCAGTACTTC. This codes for CAASHPLAGRLEQYF.

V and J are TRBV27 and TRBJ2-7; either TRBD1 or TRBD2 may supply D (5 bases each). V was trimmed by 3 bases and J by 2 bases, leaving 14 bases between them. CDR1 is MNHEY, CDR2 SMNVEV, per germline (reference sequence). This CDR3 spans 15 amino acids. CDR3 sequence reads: CASSFTPVGAYEQYF. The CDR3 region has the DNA TGTGCCAGCAGTTTTACCCCGGTGGGGGCCTACGAGCAGTACTTC.

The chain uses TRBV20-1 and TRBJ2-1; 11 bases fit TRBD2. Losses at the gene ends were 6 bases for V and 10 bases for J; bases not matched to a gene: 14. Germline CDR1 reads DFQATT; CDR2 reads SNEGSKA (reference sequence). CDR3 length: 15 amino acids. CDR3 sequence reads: CSATVRTSGRPEQFF. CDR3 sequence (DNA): TGCAGTGCCACCGTCCGAACTAGCGGGAGACCCGAGCAGTTCTTC.

CDR3 region: CASSQGIAGDGDTQYF. The CDR3 coding sequence is TGCGCCAGCAGCCAGGGGATAGCGGGAGATGGGGATACGCAGTATTTT. This chain joins TRBV4-3 and TRBJ2-3; 9 nucleotides match TRBD2. The CDR3 is made up of 16 amino acids. Looked up from germline, CDR1 is LGHNA and CDR2 is YSLEER. Trimming took 3 bases from V and 6 from J; bases not matched to a gene: 10.

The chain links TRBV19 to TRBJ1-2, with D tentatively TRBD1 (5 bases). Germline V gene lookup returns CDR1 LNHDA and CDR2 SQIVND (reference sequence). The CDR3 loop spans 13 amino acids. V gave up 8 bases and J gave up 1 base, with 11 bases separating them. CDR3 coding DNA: TGTGCCAGTGGAGAACAGGATAACTATGGCTACACCTTC. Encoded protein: CASGEQDNYGYTF.

CDR3 nucleotide sequence: TGTGCCAGCAGTTTGCAGACAGGCTACGAGCAGTACTTC. This translates into CASSLQTGYEQYF. The chain joins TRBV12-3 or TRBV12-4 to TRBJ2-7; TRBD1 might be the D (6 bases). The CDR3 is 13 residues long. V gave up 3 bases and J gave up 3 bases, with 9 bases separating them.

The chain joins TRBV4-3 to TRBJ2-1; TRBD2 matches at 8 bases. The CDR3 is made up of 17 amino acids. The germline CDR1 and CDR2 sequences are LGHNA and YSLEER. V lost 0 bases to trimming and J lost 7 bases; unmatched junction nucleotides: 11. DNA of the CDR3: TGCGCCAGCAGCCAAGATAACGCGGGAGGACGGTATAATGAGCAGTTCTTC. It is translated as CASSQDNAGGRYNEQFF.

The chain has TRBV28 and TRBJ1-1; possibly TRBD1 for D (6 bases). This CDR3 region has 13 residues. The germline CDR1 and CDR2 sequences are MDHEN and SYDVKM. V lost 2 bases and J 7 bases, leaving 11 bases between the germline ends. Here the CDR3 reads CASSLGGADEAFF. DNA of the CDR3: TGTGCCAGCAGTTTAGGGGGGGCCGATGAAGCTTTCTTT.

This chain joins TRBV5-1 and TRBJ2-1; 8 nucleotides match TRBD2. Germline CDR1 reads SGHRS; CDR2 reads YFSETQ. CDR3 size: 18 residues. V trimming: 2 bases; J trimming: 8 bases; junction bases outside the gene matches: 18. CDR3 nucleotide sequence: TGCGCCAGCAGCTTAATCGGGGATAGCGGGAACCCTATGTATGAGCAGTTCTTC. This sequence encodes CASSLIGDSGNPMYEQFF. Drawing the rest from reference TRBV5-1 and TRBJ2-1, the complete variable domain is KAGVTQTPRYLIKTRGQQVTLSCSPISGHRSVSWYQQTPGQGLQFLFEYFSETQRNKGNFPGRFSGRQFSNSRSEMNVSTLELGDSALYLCASSLIGDSGNPMYEQFFGPGTRLTVL.

The CDR3 sequence: CASSDDRGQDIYSNQPQHF. The CDR3 DNA reads TGTGCCAGCAGTGACGACAGGGGACAAGATATTTATAGCAATCAGCCCCAGCATTTT. This sequence joins TRBV25-1 and TRBJ1-5, with 8 bases identical to TRBD1. The CDR3 totals 19 residues. CDR1 and CDR2 (germline): MGHDK, SYGVNS. With 3 bases clipped from V and 0 bases from J, the junction kept 13 bases outside the gene matches.

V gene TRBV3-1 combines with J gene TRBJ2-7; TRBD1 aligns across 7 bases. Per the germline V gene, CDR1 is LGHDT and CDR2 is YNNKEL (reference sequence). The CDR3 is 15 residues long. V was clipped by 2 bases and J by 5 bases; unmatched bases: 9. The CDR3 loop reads CASSQFDRALDEQYF. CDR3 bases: TGTGCCAGCAGCCAATTCGACAGGGCCCTCGACGAGCAGTACTTC.

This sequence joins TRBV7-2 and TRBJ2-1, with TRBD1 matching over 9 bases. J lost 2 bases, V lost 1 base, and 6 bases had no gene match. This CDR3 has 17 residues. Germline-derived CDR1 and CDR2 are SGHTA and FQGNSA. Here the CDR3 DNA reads TGTGCCAGCAGCTTAGTTTTGGGGGACAGGGCCTACAATGAGCAGTTCTTC. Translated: CASSLVLGDRAYNEQFF.

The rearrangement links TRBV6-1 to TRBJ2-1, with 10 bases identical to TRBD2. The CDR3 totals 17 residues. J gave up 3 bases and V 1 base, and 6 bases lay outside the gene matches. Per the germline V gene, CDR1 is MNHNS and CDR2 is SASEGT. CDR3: CASSEGLAGGLYNEQFF. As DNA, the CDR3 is TGTGCCAGCAGTGAAGGGTTAGCGGGGGGTCTCTACAATGAGCAGTTCTTC.

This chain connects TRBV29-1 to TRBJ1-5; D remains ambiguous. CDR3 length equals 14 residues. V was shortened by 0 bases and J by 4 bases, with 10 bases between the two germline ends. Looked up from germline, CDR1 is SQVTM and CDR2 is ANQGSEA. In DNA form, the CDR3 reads TGCAGCGTTGAAGACGGCGGAGGAAATCAGCCCCAGCATTTT. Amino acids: CSVEDGGGNQPQHF.

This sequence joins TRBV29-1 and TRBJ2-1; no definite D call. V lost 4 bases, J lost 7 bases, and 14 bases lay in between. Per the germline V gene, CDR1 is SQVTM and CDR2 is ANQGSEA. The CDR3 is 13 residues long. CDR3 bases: TGCAGCGTTGTCCCCGGGTCGATAAATGAGCAGTTCTTC. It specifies CSVVPGSINEQFF.

DNA for the CDR3: TGCGCCAGCAGCCAAGAAGGGCCTCGACTAGCGGGAAACAATGAGCAGTTCTTC. As protein: CASSQEGPRLAGNNEQFF. The gene calls are TRBV4-3 and TRBJ2-1, with TRBD2 identical over 11 bases. Germline CDR1 and CDR2: LGHNA and YSLEER. This CDR3 spans 18 amino acids. After removal of 0 bases from V and 5 bases from J, the junction contained 9 bases not matched to a gene.

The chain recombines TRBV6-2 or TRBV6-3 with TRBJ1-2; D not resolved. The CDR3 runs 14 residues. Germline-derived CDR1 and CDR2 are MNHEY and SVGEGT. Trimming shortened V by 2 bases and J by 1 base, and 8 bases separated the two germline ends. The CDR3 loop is CASSYGHGNYGYTF. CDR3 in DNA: TGTGCCAGCAGTTACGGGCACGGTAACTATGGCTACACCTTC.

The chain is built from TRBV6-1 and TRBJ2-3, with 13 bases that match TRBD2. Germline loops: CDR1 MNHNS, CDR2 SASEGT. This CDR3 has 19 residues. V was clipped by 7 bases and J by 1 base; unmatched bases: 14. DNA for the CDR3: TGTGCCAGCATTGCTTCCCCGGGACTAGCGGGGATTCGCACAGATACGCAGTATTTT. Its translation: CASIASPGLAGIRTDTQYF.

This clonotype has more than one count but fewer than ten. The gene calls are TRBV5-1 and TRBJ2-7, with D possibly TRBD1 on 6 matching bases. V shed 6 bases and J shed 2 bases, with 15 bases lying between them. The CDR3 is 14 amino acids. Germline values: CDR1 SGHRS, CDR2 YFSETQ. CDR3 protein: CASNELGAPYEQYF. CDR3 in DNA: TGCGCCAGCAACGAGCTGGGGGCACCCTACGAGCAGTACTTC.

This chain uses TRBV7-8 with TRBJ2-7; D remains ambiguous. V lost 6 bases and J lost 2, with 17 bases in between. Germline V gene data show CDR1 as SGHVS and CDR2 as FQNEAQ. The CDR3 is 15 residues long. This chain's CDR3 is CASRQTLDGAYEQYF. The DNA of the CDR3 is TGTGCCAGCAGACAAACACTGGACGGAGCCTACGAGCAGTACTTC.

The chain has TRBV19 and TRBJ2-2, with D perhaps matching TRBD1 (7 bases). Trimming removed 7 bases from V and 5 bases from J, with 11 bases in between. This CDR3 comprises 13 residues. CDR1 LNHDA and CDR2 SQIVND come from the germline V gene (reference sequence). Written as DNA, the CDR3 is TGTGCCAGTAAACAGGGGAGGACCGGGGAGCTGTTTTTT. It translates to CASKQGRTGELFF.

CDR3 in DNA: TGTGCCAGCACCACCGGACAGGGACGGAGCCACGAGCAGTACTTC. It is translated as CASTTGQGRSHEQYF. The J gene is TRBJ2-7, the V gene TRBV12-3 or TRBV12-4; 8 nucleotides align to TRBD1. The CDR3 loop spans 15 amino acids. The trim removed 7 bases at V and 5 bases at J, leaving 13 bases unmatched.

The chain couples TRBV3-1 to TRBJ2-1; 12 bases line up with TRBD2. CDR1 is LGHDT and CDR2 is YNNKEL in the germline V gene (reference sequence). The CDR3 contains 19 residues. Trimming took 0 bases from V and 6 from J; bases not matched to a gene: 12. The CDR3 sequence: CASSQDPGASGRERNEQFF. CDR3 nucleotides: TGTGCCAGCAGCCAAGACCCGGGGGCTAGCGGGAGGGAACGCAATGAGCAGTTCTTC.

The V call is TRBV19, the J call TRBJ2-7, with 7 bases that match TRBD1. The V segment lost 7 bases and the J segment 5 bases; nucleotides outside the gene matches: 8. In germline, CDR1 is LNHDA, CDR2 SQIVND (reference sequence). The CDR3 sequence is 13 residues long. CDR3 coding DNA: TGTGCCAGTACCAAGACAGGGTTCCACGAGCAGTACTTC. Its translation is CASTKTGFHEQYF.

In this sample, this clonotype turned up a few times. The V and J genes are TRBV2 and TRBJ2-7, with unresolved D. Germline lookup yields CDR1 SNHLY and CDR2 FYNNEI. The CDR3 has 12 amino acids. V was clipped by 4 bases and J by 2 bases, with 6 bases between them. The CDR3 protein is CASSVATYEQYF. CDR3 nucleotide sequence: TGTGCCAGCAGTGTCGCGACCTACGAGCAGTACTTC.

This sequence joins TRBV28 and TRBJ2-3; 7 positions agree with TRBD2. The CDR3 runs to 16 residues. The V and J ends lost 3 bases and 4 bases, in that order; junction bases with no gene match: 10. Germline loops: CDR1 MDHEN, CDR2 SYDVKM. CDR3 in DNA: TGTGCCAGCAGTTTGCTACGGCGGGAGAGGGCAGATACGCAGTATTTT. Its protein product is CASSLLRRERADTQYF.

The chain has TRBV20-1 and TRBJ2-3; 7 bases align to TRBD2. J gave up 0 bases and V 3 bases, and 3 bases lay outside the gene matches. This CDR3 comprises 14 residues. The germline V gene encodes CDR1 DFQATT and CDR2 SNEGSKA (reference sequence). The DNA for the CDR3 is TGCAGTGCTAGCGGACTAGATAGCACAGATACGCAGTATTTT. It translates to CSASGLDSTDTQYF.